This T cell receptor beta chain was identified in a study of cytomegalovirus exposure and HLA in healthy donors. For this clone: The antigen is unknown.

The germline V gene encodes CDR1 SGHTS and CDR2 YDEGEE. The CDR3 is 14 residues long. The V gene lost 2 bases and the J gene lost 2 bases, with 8 bases spanning the gap. Whole-study results and caveats: It is likely that the observed cluster of highly shared sequence variants was a sequencing artifact.

With 60 Vbeta and 13 Jbeta primers, the PCR was carried out. Authors' methods: Per a later analysis, the number of unique TCR beta chains was some 75 million, of which about 11 million were shared. Only in-frame clones appear in the TCRdb table, and some are missing; sequencing was by immunoSEQ multiplex PCR. V, J and clone size were drawn from that table, and D and trimming were deduced from the DNA. The sample lists around 99,000 clones; under 85% were seen once. V and J are TRBV5-8 and TRBJ1-5; D may be TRBD1 (6 bases). The sequence was obtained from a male donor in good health and CMV-seronegative. The specimen was PBMCs. The CDR3 sequence: CASSLQGGNQPQHF. The CDR3 DNA follows: TGTGCCAGCAGCTTACAGGGAGGCAATCAGCCCCAGCATTTT.